A selection of T cell receptor beta chains follows, all from one sample in a study of T-cell reconstitution after alpha-beta-depleted transplantation in children. TCRdb reprocessed the PCR reads with MiXCR, giving one entry per CDR3 protein. The table has 500,000 or so distinct CDR3 sequences, around a third seen once. This sample comprised PBMCs from the stem cell graft donor, obtained from the stem cell graft. Receptors originate from a human donor who donated a stem cell graft to a child with aplastic anemia. Both conserved end residues are part of each CDR3. Each record gives: CDR3 protein, CDR3 DNA, V gene, clone size, J gene, D gene. The D gene is left open where the match is weak. Expanded clones are given a class, and other clones once, few, many or no size at all.

CDR3: CASKKEGNSPLHF
DNA: TGCGCCAGCAAAAAAGAGGGAAATTCACCCCTCCACTTT
V: TRBV5-1
size: .
J: TRBJ1-6
D: .

CDR3: CSAVGQGGPYSNQPQHF
DNA: TGCAGTGCCGTCGGACAGGGGGGCCCTTATAGCAATCAGCCCCAGCATTTT
V: TRBV20-1
size: .
J: TRBJ1-5
D: TRBD1

CDR3: CASTPGAGAPDTQYF
DNA: TGTGCCAGCACCCCGGGGGCCGGGGCTCCAGATACGCAGTATTTT
V: TRBV6-1
size: few
J: TRBJ2-3
D: .

CDR3: CASSAGEGGWNEQFF
DNA: TGTGCCAGCAGCGCTGGGGAAGGAGGGTGGAATGAGCAGTTCTTC
V: TRBV7-2
size: few
J: TRBJ2-1
D: .

CDR3: CASSLTGRATEAFF
DNA: TGCGCCAGCAGCTTGACAGGGAGGGCGACTGAAGCTTTCTTT
V: TRBV5-1
size: few
J: TRBJ1-1
D: .

CDR3: CASSLQTGQETQYF
DNA: TGTGCCAGCAGCCTACAGACAGGTCAAGAGACCCAGTACTTC
V: TRBV9
size: few
J: TRBJ2-5
D: .

CDR3: CASSPSDGRETQYF
DNA: TGTGCCAGCTCACCGTCCGACGGACGAGAGACCCAGTACTTC
V: TRBV18
size: .
J: TRBJ2-5
D: .

CDR3: CASSPGRPPYNEQFF
DNA: TGTGCCAGCAGCCCCGGACGGCCCCCCTACAATGAGCAGTTCTTC
V: TRBV7-2
size: few
J: TRBJ2-1
D: .

CDR3: CASSGSRQGGYGYTF
DNA: TGTGCCAGCAGCGGATCACGACAGGGAGGCTATGGCTACACCTTC
V: TRBV27
size: .
J: TRBJ1-2
D: TRBD1

CDR3: CASSYSFREDSSTDTQYF
DNA: TGTGCCAGCAGTTACTCGTTCCGGGAGGACTCTAGCACAGATACGCAGTATTTT
V: TRBV6-5
size: few
J: TRBJ2-3
D: TRBD2

CDR3: CASRGRGTGELFF
DNA: TGTGCCAGCAGGGGACGTGGCACCGGGGAGCTGTTTTTT
V: TRBV12-3/TRBV12-4
size: few
J: TRBJ2-2
D: .

CDR3: CASSPSSTLGTEAFF
DNA: TGTGCCAGCTCACCAAGTTCAACTCTAGGGACTGAAGCTTTCTTT
V: TRBV18
size: .
J: TRBJ1-1
D: .

CDR3: CASSSPRAGQGFRTLFF
DNA: TGTGCCAGCAGTTCCCCAAGGGCGGGACAGGGTTTTAGGACGCTGTTTTTT
V: TRBV28
size: .
J: TRBJ1-4
D: TRBD1

CDR3: CASSAARTSGSTGELFF
DNA: TGTGCCAGCAGCGCCGCACGGACTAGCGGGAGCACCGGGGAGCTGTTTTTT
V: TRBV5-8
size: once
J: TRBJ2-2
D: TRBD2

CDR3: CATSSGQGARSREQFF
DNA: TGTGCCACCAGCAGCGGACAGGGGGCGAGGTCTAGAGAGCAGTTCTTC
V: TRBV15
size: once
J: TRBJ2-1
D: TRBD1

CDR3: CASSLAGGNDLYTF
DNA: TGTGCCAGCAGCTTGGCCGGGGGGAACGACCTCTACACCTTC
V: TRBV5-6
size: once
J: TRBJ1-2
D: .

CDR3: CASSWGPGAEAFF
DNA: TGCGCCAGCAGCTGGGGGCCGGGAGCTGAAGCTTTCTTT
V: TRBV5-1
size: .
J: TRBJ1-1
D: .